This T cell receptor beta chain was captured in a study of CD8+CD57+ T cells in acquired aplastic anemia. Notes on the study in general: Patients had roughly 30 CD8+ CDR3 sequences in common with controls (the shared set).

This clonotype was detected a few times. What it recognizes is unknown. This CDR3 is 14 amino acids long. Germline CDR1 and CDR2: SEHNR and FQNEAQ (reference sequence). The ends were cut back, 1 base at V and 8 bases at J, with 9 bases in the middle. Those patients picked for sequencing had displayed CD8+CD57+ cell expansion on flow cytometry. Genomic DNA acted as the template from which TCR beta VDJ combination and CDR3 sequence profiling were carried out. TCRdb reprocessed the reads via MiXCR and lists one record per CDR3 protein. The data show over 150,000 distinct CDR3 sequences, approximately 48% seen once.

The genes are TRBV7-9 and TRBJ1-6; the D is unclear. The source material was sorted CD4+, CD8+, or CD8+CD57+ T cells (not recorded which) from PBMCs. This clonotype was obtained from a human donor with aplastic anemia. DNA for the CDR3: TGTGCCAGCAGCTTAGGACAATCAGATTCACCCCTCCACTTT. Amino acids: CASSLGQSDSPLHF.